Reported below is one TCR beta chain. Its antigen is as yet unknown. This CDR3 has 15 amino acids. CDR1 and CDR2 (germline): MGHRA, YSYEKL. V lost 1 base and J lost 9; bases outside the gene matches: 11. PCR used 60 Vbeta primers and 13 Jbeta primers. TCRdb's table, derived via immunoSEQ multiplex PCR, lists solely in-frame clones and lacks some. This sample has 250,000 to 350,000 clones, with roughly 89% found just once. This sample is drawn from a study of cytomegalovirus exposure and HLA in healthy donors. Notes on the study in general: Presence/absence analysis assumed near-uniform sequencing depth across donors. DRB1 had the most TCR associations and HLA-C the fewest, a later analysis found, with rates varying by HLA locus.

Each of the donors was a healthy bone marrow donor. The sequence was obtained from a man in his forties in good health and CMV-seropositive. The V gene is TRBV4-1, the J gene TRBJ2-7, with TRBD2 identical over 8 bases. Material: PBMCs. CDR3 nucleotide sequence: TGCGCCAGCAGCCAAGTGGGGCAGGCCGCGGGAGGGCAGTACTTC. It encodes CASSQVGQAAGGQYF.